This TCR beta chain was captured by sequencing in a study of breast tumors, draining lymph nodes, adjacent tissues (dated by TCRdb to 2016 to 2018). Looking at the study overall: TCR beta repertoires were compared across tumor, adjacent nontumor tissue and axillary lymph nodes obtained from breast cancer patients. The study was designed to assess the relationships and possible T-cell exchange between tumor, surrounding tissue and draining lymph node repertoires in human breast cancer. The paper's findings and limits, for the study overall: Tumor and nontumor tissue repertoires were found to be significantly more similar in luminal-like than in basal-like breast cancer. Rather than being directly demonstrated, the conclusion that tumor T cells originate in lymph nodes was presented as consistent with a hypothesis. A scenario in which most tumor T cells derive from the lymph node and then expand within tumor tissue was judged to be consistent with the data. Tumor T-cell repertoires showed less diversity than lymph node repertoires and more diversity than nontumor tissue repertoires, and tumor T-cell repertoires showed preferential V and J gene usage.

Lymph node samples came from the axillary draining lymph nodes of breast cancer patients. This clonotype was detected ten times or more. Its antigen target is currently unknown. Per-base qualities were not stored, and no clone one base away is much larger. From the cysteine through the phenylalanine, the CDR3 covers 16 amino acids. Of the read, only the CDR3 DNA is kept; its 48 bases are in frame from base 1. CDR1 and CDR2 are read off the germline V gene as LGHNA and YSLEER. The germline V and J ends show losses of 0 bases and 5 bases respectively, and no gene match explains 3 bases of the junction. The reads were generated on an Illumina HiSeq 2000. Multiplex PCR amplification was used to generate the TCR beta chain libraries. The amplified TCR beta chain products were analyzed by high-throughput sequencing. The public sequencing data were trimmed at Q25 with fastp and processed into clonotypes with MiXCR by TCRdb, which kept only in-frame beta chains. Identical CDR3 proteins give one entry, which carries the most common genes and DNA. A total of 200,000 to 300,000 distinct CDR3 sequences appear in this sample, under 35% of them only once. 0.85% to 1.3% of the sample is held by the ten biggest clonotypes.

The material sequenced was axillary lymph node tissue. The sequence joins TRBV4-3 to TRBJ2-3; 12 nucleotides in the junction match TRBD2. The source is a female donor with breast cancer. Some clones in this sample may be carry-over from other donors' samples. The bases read TGCGCCAGCAGCCAAGATCTAGCGGGAGGGAGAGATACGCAGTATTTT. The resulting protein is CASSQDLAGGRDTQYF.